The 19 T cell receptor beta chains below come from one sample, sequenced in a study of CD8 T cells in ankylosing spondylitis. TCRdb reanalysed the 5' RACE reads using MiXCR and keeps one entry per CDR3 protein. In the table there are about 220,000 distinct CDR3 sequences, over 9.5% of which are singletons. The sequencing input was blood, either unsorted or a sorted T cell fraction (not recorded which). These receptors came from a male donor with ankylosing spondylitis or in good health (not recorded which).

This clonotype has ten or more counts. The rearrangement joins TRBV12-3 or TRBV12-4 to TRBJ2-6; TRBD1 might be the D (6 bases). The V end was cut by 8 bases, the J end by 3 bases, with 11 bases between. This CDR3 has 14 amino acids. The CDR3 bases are TGTGCCAGCTCCAGGGGAAGTGGGGCCAACGTCCTGACTTTC. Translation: CASSRGSGANVLTF.

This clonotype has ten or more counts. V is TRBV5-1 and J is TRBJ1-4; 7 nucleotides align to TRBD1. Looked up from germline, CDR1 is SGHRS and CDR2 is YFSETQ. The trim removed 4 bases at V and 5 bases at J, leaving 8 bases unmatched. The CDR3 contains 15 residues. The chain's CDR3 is CASSASQGSNEKLFF. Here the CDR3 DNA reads TGCGCCAGCAGCGCTTCACAGGGGTCGAATGAAAAACTGTTTTTT.

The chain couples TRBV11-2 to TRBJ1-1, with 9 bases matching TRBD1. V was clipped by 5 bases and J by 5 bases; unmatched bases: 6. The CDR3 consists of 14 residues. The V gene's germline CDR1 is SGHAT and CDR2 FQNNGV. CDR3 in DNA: TGTGCCAGCAGCACCTCGGACAGGGGTACTGAAGCTTTCTTT. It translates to CASSTSDRGTEAFF.

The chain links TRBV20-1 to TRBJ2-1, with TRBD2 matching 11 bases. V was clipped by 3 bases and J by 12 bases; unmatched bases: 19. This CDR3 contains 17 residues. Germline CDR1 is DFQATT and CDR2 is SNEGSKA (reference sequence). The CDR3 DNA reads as TGCAGTGCTAGCCCCCGACTAGCGGGGATCCCTTACTATGGGCAGTTCTTC. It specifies CSASPRLAGIPYYGQFF.

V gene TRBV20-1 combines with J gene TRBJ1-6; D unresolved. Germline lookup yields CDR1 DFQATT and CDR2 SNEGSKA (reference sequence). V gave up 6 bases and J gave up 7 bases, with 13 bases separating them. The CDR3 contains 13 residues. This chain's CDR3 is CSAWASGNSPLHF. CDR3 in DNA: TGCAGTGCCTGGGCCAGCGGGAATTCACCCCTCCACTTT.

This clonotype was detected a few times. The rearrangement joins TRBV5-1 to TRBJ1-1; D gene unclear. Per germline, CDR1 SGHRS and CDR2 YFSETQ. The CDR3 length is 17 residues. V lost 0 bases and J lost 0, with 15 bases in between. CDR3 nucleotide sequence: TGCGCCAGCAGCTTGGCCGCAGGAAGAACAATGAACACTGAAGCTTTCTTT. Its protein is CASSLAAGRTMNTEAFF.

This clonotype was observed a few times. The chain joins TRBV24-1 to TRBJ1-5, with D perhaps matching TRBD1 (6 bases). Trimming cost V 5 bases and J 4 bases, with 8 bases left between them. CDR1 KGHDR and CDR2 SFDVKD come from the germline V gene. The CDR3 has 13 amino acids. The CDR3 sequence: CATSVGTNQPQHF. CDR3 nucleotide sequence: TGTGCCACCAGTGTGGGGACAAATCAGCCCCAGCATTTT.

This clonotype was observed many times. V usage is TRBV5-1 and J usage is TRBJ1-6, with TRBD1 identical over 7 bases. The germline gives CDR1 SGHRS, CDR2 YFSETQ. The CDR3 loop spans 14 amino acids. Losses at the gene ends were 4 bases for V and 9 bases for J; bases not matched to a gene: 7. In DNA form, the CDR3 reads TGCGCCAGCAGCCACACAGGGGAGGCTTCACCCCTCCACTTT. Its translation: CASSHTGEASPLHF. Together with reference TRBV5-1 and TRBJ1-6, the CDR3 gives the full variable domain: KAGVTQTPRYLIKTRGQQVTLSCSPISGHRSVSWYQQTPGQGLQFLFEYFSETQRNKGNFPGRFSGRQFSNSRSEMNVSTLELGDSALYLCASSHTGEASPLHFGNGTRLTVT.

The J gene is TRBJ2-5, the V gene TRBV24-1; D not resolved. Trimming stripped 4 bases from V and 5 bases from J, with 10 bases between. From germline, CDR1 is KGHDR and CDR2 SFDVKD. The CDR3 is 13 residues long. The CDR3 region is CATSDRLWETQYF. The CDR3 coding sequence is TGTGCCACCAGTGACAGATTATGGGAGACCCAGTACTTC.

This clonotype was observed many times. CDR3 nucleotide sequence: TGTGCCAGCAGCTTGGTACGCCCGGGCAATCAGCCCCAGCATTTT. This gives the protein CASSLVRPGNQPQHF. V and J are TRBV5-8 and TRBJ1-5; D gene ambiguous. The CDR3 runs to 15 residues. Germline V gene lookup returns CDR1 SGHTS and CDR2 YDEGEE. Trimming cost V 0 bases and J 2 bases, with 9 bases left between them.

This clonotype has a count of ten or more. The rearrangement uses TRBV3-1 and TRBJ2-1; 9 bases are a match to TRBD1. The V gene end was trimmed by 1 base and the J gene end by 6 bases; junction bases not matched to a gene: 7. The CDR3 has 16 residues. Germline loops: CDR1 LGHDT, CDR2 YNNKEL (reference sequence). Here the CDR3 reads CASSQVPGQGGNEQFF. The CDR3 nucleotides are TGTGCCAGCAGCCAAGTACCGGGACAGGGAGGCAATGAGCAGTTCTTC.

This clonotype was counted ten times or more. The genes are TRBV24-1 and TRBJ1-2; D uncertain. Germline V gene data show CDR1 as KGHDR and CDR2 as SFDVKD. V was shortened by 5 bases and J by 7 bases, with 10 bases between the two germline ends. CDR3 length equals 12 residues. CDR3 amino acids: CATSGAAAGYTF. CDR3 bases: TGTGCCACCAGTGGAGCGGCTGCTGGCTACACCTTC.

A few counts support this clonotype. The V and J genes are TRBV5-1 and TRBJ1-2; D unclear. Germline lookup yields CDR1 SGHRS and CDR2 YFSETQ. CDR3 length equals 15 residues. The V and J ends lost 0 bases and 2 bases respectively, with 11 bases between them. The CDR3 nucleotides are TGCGCCAGCAGCTTGGTGGGCAGCACCAACTATGGCTACACCTTC. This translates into CASSLVGSTNYGYTF.

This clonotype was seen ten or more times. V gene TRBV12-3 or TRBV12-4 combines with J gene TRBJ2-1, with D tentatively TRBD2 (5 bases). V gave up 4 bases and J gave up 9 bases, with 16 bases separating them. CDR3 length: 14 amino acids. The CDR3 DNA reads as TGTGCCAGCAGTTCCACGGTACTAGATAGTGAGCAGTTCTTC. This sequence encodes CASSSTVLDSEQFF.

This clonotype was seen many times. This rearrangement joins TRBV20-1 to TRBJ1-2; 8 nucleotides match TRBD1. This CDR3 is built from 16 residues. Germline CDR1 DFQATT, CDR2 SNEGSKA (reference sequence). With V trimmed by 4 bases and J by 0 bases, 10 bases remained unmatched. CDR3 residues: CSATKTGGGANYGYTF. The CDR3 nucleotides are TGCAGTGCTACCAAAACAGGGGGGGGAGCTAACTATGGCTACACCTTC.

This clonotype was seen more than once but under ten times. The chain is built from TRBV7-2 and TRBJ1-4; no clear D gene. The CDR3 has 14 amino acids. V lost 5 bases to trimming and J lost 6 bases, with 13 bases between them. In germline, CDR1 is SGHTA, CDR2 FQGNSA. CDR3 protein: CASSPRGDYEKLFF. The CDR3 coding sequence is TGTGCCAGCAGCCCCCGTGGGGATTATGAAAAACTGTTTTTT.

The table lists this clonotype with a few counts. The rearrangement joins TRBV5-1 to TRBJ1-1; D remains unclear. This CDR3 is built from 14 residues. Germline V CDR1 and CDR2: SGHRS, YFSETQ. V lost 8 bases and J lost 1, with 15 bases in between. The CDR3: CASPGSGGNTEAFF. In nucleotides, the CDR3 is TGCGCCAGTCCGGGATCCGGAGGGAACACTGAAGCTTTCTTT.

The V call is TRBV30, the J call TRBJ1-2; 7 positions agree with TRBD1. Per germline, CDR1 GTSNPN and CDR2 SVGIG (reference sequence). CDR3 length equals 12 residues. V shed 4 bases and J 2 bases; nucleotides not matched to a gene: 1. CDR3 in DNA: TGTGCCTGGACAGGGGGAAACTATGGCTACACCTTC. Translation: CAWTGGNYGYTF.

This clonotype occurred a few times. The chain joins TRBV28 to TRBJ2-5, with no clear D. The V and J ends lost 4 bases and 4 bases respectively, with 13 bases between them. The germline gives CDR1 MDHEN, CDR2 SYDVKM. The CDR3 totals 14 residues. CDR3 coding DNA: TGTGCCAGCAGTTCCGGACGGTTACGAGAGACCCAGTACTTC. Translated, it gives CASSSGRLRETQYF.